Presented here are 17 T cell receptor beta chains from one specimen sequenced in a study of T cell responses to AZD1222 COVID-19 vaccine. Clones were read by immunoSEQ multiplex PCR, and TCRdb kept only the in-frame ones, dropping some. This sample carries around 200,000 clones, approximately 90% of them seen once, and the ten largest clones take over 0.85%. This material consisted of peripheral blood, taken on day 0 of AZD1222 vaccination. All receptors derive from an adult in good health.

The rearrangement uses TRBV7-9 and TRBJ1-5; 7 nucleotides agree with TRBD1. Germline V CDR1 and CDR2: SEHNR, FQNEAQ (reference sequence). The CDR3 length is 14 residues. With 5 bases clipped from V and 4 bases from J, the junction kept 5 bases outside the gene matches. The CDR3: CASSRGQLNQPQHF. CDR3 nucleotide sequence: TGTGCCAGCAGCCGGGGACAGCTAAATCAGCCCCAGCATTTT.

The V call is TRBV27, the J call TRBJ1-4, with D possibly matching TRBD1 (6 bases). Germline CDR1 is MNHEY and CDR2 is SMNVEV (reference sequence). Between the trimmed V and J ends, which lost 6 bases and 4 bases, there was a span of 27 bases. The CDR3 sequence is 19 residues long. Here the CDR3 reads CASSSHYRVIDSGNEKLFF. In DNA, the CDR3 is TGTGCCAGCAGCTCGCATTACAGGGTTATAGATTCCGGTAATGAAAAACTGTTTTTT.

This clone showed up just a few times. The chain recombines TRBV19 with TRBJ1-1, with a tentative D call TRBD1 (5 bases). V was shortened by 3 bases and J by 0 bases, with 29 bases between the two germline ends. This CDR3 is built from 21 residues. The germline gives CDR1 LNHDA, CDR2 SQIVND (reference sequence). CDR3 nucleotides: TGTGCCAGTAGTATCTCCCGTGGGTACAGGTCCGCCTCCAACCTGAACACTGAAGCTTTCTTT. This codes for CASSISRGYRSASNLNTEAFF.

The V and J genes are TRBV2 and TRBJ1-6; D is perhaps TRBD1 (6 bases). This CDR3 has 14 amino acids. Germline V gene data show CDR1 as SNHLY and CDR2 as FYNNEI. V lost 6 bases and J lost 6, with 12 bases in between. The CDR3 region has the DNA TGTGCCAGCAGGCCCAGACAGGTTAATTCACCCCTCCACTTT. Its protein product is CASRPRQVNSPLHF.

J is TRBJ2-7 and V is TRBV2; 8 nucleotides align to TRBD1. V lost 4 bases to trimming and J lost 6 bases; unmatched junction nucleotides: 5. This CDR3 is built from 13 residues. Germline assignment: CDR1 SNHLY and CDR2 FYNNEI. Here the CDR3 reads CASSVDREGEQYF. In DNA form, the CDR3 reads TGTGCCAGCAGTGTGGACAGGGAAGGCGAGCAGTACTTC.

The chain uses TRBV29-1 and TRBJ2-3; D is unresolved. The CDR3 spans 17 residues. Germline loops: CDR1 SQVTM, CDR2 ANQGSEA. V was pared by 0 bases and J by 1 base, with 17 bases between. CDR3 in DNA: TGCAGCGTTGAAGATCGTCGAGCAGGATGGGGCACAGATACGCAGTATTTT. Its translation is CSVEDRRAGWGTDTQYF.

The genes are TRBV3-1 (or the pseudogene TRBV3-2) and TRBJ2-2; D gene uncertain. Germline CDR1 and CDR2: LGHDT and YNNKEL (reference sequence). The CDR3 extends over 15 amino acids. Trimming cost V 1 base and J 1 base, with 7 bases left between them. This chain's CDR3 is CASSQVVENTGELFF. In nucleotides, the CDR3 is TGTGCCAGCAGCCAAGTAGTAGAGAACACCGGGGAGCTGTTTTTT.

This chain uses TRBV5-4 with TRBJ2-2, with D possibly TRBD2 on 5 matching bases. This CDR3 contains 15 residues. The V end lost 3 bases, the J end lost 6 bases, and 15 bases lay between the germline ends. Germline values: CDR1 SGHNT, CDR2 YYREEE (reference sequence). The CDR3 DNA reads TGTGCCAGCAGCTCGGACGGACCGGGGTCCGGGGAGCTGTTTTTT. This gives the protein CASSSDGPGSGELFF.

This clone was detected only a few times. The chain has TRBV27 and TRBJ1-3; 8 bases map to TRBD1. V shed 5 bases, J shed 4 bases, and the junction held 10 bases outside the gene matches. The germline V gene has CDR1 MNHEY and CDR2 SMNVEV (reference sequence). The CDR3 runs 16 residues. CDR3 DNA sequence: TGTGCCAGCAGTGTTCGGCTGACAGGGGTCGGAAACACCATATATTTT. This encodes CASSVRLTGVGNTIYF.

This clone has only one observation. The rearrangement uses TRBV6-5 and TRBJ1-4; possibly TRBD1 for D (6 bases). Germline CDR1 MNHEY, CDR2 SVGAGI. This CDR3 comprises 15 residues. The V end was cut by 8 bases, the J end by 5 bases, with 18 bases between. The CDR3 coding sequence is TGTGCCAGCTTATCGAGGGGGGGCACCAATGAAAAACTGTTTTTT. As protein: CASLSRGGTNEKLFF.

The V call is TRBV7-2, the J call TRBJ2-3; 9 bases agree with TRBD2. Unmatched junction bases numbered 9, after V lost 5 bases and J lost 3 bases. Germline loops: CDR1 SGHTA, CDR2 FQGNSA. This CDR3 comprises 16 residues. The CDR3 DNA follows: TGTGCCAGCAGCCCCGGGGGCGGGGGGGGGACAGATACGCAGTATTTT. It codes for CASSPGGGGGTDTQYF.

The gene calls are TRBV9 and TRBJ1-2, with TRBD1 matching 8 bases. This CDR3 has 16 amino acids. J was trimmed by 2 bases and V by 2 bases; bases with no gene match: 8. Germline-derived CDR1 and CDR2 are SGDLS and YYNGEE. CDR3 bases: TGTGCCAGCAGCGTCTCCTCGGGACAGGCGAACTATGGCTACACCTTC. Translated, it gives CASSVSSGQANYGYTF.

The chain is built from TRBV4-2 and TRBJ1-1, with D hard to call. The CDR3 is made up of 14 amino acids. V lost 0 bases, J lost 5 bases, and 10 bases lay in between. In germline, CDR1 is LGHNA, CDR2 YNFKEQ. The chain's CDR3 is CASSQDARGTEAFF. CDR3 coding DNA: TGTGCCAGCAGCCAAGATGCTCGAGGGACTGAAGCTTTCTTT.

This rearrangement joins TRBV10-3 to TRBJ2-1; D unresolved. The length of the CDR3 is 14 residues. Trimming removed 2 bases at V and 9 bases at J, with 14 bases between. Per the germline V gene, CDR1 is ENHRY and CDR2 is SYGVKD. CDR3 protein: CAISEDPRLSEQFF. The DNA of the CDR3 is TGTGCCATCAGTGAGGATCCGAGACTCTCTGAGCAGTTCTTC.

The chain employs TRBV4-3 and TRBJ1-2; no definite D call. Looked up from germline, CDR1 is LGHNA and CDR2 is YSLEER. The CDR3 spans 14 residues. Trimming left V 0 bases short and J 5 bases short, with 10 bases between. CDR3 coding DNA: TGCGCCAGCAGCCAAGAACCGGGGTCATATGGCTACACCTTC. Protein: CASSQEPGSYGYTF.

The chain has TRBV29-1 and TRBJ2-2; a weak D match, TRBD1 (6 bases). The CDR3 runs to 16 residues. The V end was cut by 7 bases, the J end by 2 bases, with 20 bases between. The V gene's germline CDR1 is SQVTM and CDR2 ANQGSEA. The CDR3 here is CSAKGLGQLNTGELFF. The CDR3, as DNA: TGCAGCGCTAAGGGGTTAGGACAGCTAAACACCGGGGAGCTGTTTTTT.

This chain connects TRBV19 to TRBJ1-5; D might be TRBD1 (5 bases). This CDR3 spans 14 amino acids. CDR1 is LNHDA, CDR2 SQIVND, per germline (reference sequence). V was pared by 7 bases and J by 2 bases, with 12 bases between. The CDR3: CASKFGGGNQPQHF. CDR3 sequence (DNA): TGTGCCAGTAAGTTCGGGGGAGGCAATCAGCCCCAGCATTTT.